The clone carrying this T cell receptor beta chain was seen a single time. The data are from a study of blood T cell repertoires in COVID-19. Overall study: Italy, Spain and the United States were the sources of the convalescent and acute COVID-19 samples. T cells, B-cell-depleted T cells, or PBMCs provided the cDNA or gDNA that served as material.

With 3 bases clipped from V and 3 bases from J, the junction kept 7 bases outside the gene matches. CDR3 length: 15 amino acids. The germline gives CDR1 MNHEY, CDR2 SVGEGT. Authors' analysis steps: Estimated nucleated cell counts came from reference gene primer amplification. Only in-frame clones appear in the TCRdb table, and some are missing; sequencing was by immunoSEQ multiplex PCR. That table is the source of V, J and clone size, and D and trimming were worked out from the DNA. The sample lists roughly 220,000 clones; 81% were seen once. Material for sequencing was peripheral blood. This chain links TRBV6-2 or TRBV6-3 with TRBJ2-7; 8 bases fit TRBD2. The TCR comes from a woman aged 80 or over with COVID-19, enrolled during active disease. Here the CDR3 reads CASSYLAGLLYEQYF. In DNA form, the CDR3 reads TGTGCCAGCAGTTATTTAGCGGGACTCCTCTACGAGCAGTACTTC.